These 30 T cell receptor beta chains originate from one sample sequenced in a study of blood T cells in healthy people across ages. Combining a sample-barcoded 5' primer with a J-beta primer mix, a second PCR ran for roughly 6 to 12 cycles. One entry per CDR3 protein, called by TCRdb with MiXCR from the 5' RACE reads. The data contain hundreds of thousands of distinct CDR3 sequences, less than 60% of them singletons. The specimen sequenced was blood. The receptors were gathered from a man older than 75 in good health.

This clonotype came up many times. The chain combines TRBV6-6 with TRBJ2-5, with D perhaps TRBD2 (5 bases). The CDR3 loop spans 14 amino acids. V lost 1 base to trimming and J lost 5 bases, with 11 bases between them. Germline V CDR1 and CDR2: MNHNY, SVGAGI (reference sequence). The DNA for the CDR3 is TGTGCCAGCAGTTACTTCCGGGATTTGGAGACCCAGTACTTC. Protein sequence: CASSYFRDLETQYF.

The chain joins TRBV7-9 to TRBJ2-1; TRBD2 matches 9 bases. Trimming cost V 5 bases and J 4 bases; bases outside gene matches: 9. CDR3 size: 16 residues. CDR1 and CDR2 from the germline V gene are SEHNR and FQNEAQ (reference sequence). The CDR3 reads CASSPPTSGQYNEQFF. Here the CDR3 DNA reads TGTGCCAGCAGCCCTCCGACTAGCGGACAATACAATGAGCAGTTCTTC.

This clonotype has only a few counts. V and J are TRBV27 and TRBJ1-2; 8 nucleotides agree with TRBD1. Germline CDR1 and CDR2: MNHEY and SMNVEV (reference sequence). The CDR3 length is 16 residues. V lost 2 bases to trimming and J lost 4 bases; unmatched junction nucleotides: 9. CDR3 sequence reads: CASSLKETGEVYGYTF. CDR3 nucleotides: TGTGCCAGCAGTTTAAAAGAGACAGGGGAGGTCTATGGCTACACCTTC.

V usage is TRBV7-3 and J usage is TRBJ2-7; a possible D gene is TRBD1 (6 bases). V dropped 5 bases and J dropped 3 bases, with 11 bases sitting between them. CDR1 SGHTA and CDR2 FQGTGA come from the germline V gene. The CDR3 has 13 residues. The CDR3 sequence is CASSPSTGYEQYF. Written as DNA, the CDR3 is TGTGCCAGCAGCCCATCGACAGGCTACGAGCAGTACTTC.

This clonotype was seen at least ten times. The DNA for the CDR3 is TGTGCCAGCAGCCCCGCTTACGAGCAGTACTTC. It is translated as CASSPAYEQYF. The V gene is TRBV7-2, the J gene TRBJ2-7, with D uncertain. The germline V gene encodes CDR1 SGHTA and CDR2 FQGNSA. Trimming shortened V by 5 bases and J by 4 bases, and 6 bases separated the two germline ends. The CDR3 runs 11 residues. Drawing the rest from reference TRBV7-2 and TRBJ2-7, the complete variable domain is GAGVSQSPSNKVTEKGKDVELRCDPISGHTALYWYRQSLGQGLEFLIYFQGNSAPDKSGLPSDRFSAERTGGSVSTLTIQRTQQEDSAVYLCASSPAYEQYFGPGTRLTVT.

The sample holds a few counts of this clonotype. The V gene is TRBV5-1, the J gene TRBJ2-5; TRBD1 matches 8 bases. With V trimmed by 4 bases and J by 4 bases, 6 bases remained unmatched. From germline, CDR1 is SGHRS and CDR2 YFSETQ. This CDR3 is built from 14 residues. The DNA of the CDR3 is TGCGCCAGCAGCACCGGACAGGGACGAGAGACCCAGTACTTC. It codes for CASSTGQGRETQYF.

V is TRBV6-2 or TRBV6-3 and J is TRBJ2-5; D is ambiguous. The CDR3 is made up of 13 amino acids. The V gene's germline CDR1 is MNHEY and CDR2 SVGEGT. V shed 2 bases and J shed 4 bases, with 8 bases lying between them. Here the CDR3 reads CASSYGLGETQYF. CDR3 nucleotides: TGTGCCAGCAGTTACGGGCTAGGAGAGACCCAGTACTTC.

The rearrangement joins TRBV7-2 to TRBJ1-1; 7 positions match TRBD1. Germline V gives CDR1 SGHTA, CDR2 FQGNSA. V gave up 6 bases and J gave up 4 bases; unmatched junction bases: 5. CDR3 length equals 13 residues. CDR3 coding DNA: TGTGCCAGCAGGCCACAGGGGTCCACTGAAGCTTTCTTT. It is translated as CASRPQGSTEAFF.

This rearrangement joins TRBV28 to TRBJ2-3; D perhaps matches TRBD2 (6 bases). The CDR3 is 15 residues long. Trimming removed 7 bases at V and 7 bases at J, with 21 bases between. In germline, CDR1 is MDHEN, CDR2 SYDVKM. The CDR3 nucleotides read TGTGCCAGCACTATCGGAGGGACCCGGGTTTATACGCAGTATTTT. Residues: CASTIGGTRVYTQYF.

Details on this clonotype: This may arise from a read error, as a much more abundant clone is one base away. The chain has TRBV3-1 and TRBJ1-2, with 7 bases that match TRBD1. V was clipped by 0 bases and J by 7 bases; unmatched bases: 8. Germline CDR1 LGHDT, CDR2 YNNKEL (reference sequence). This CDR3 is 15 amino acids long. CDR3 in amino acids: CASSQDTGDAGGYTF. In DNA, the CDR3 is TGTGCCAGCAGCCAAGACACAGGGGACGCAGGTGGCTACACCTTC.

The gene calls are TRBV7-2 and TRBJ2-5; D is uncertain. Trimming removed 0 bases from V and 4 bases from J, with 12 bases in between. Germline CDR1 is SGHTA and CDR2 is FQGNSA. The CDR3 is made up of 15 amino acids. CDR3 in DNA: TGTGCCAGCAGCTTAGCGGCAAGGGTGGGAGAGACCCAGTACTTC. Translating gives CASSLAARVGETQYF.

This chain links TRBV7-2 with TRBJ2-2; 9 bases map to TRBD2. CDR1 is SGHTA, CDR2 FQGNSA, per germline. There are 17 residues in the CDR3. With V trimmed by 7 bases and J by 4 bases, 13 bases remained unmatched. CDR3 sequence (DNA): TGTGCCAGCACCCTAACCCGGACTAGCGCCATCACCGGGGAGCTGTTTTTT. This codes for CASTLTRTSAITGELFF.

About this clonotype itself: The junction departs from the called germline gene at one end, perhaps through a read error. The chain couples TRBV12-3 or TRBV12-4 to TRBJ2-3; TRBD2 might be the D (5 bases). CDR3 length: 13 amino acids. The CDR3 spells CASSDLLPDAQYF. CDR3 in DNA: TGTGCCAGCTCGGACTTACTACCAGATGCGCAGTATTTT.

The chain joins TRBV4-3 to TRBJ2-7, with 7 bases matching TRBD1. The length of the CDR3 is 15 residues. V was clipped by 3 bases and J by 4 bases; unmatched bases: 9. The germline gives CDR1 LGHNA, CDR2 YSLEER. This CDR3 reads CASSQTDRVSYEQYF. The CDR3 region has the DNA TGCGCCAGCAGCCAGACCGACAGGGTTTCGTACGAGCAGTACTTC.

The chain combines TRBV11-1 with TRBJ2-7, with a weak D call TRBD1 (5 bases). Germline lookup yields CDR1 SGHAT and CDR2 FQDESV (reference sequence). V was cut by 5 bases and J by 5 bases, with 16 bases left in between. This CDR3 comprises 14 residues. CDR3 loop: CASSAPAGRHEQYF. CDR3 nucleotides: TGTGCCAGCAGCGCTCCGGCAGGGCGCCACGAGCAGTACTTC.

As for this clonotype: This may be a read error, as it is one base from a much larger clone. The J gene is TRBJ2-7, the V gene TRBV11-2; possibly TRBD2 for D (6 bases). This CDR3 is 13 amino acids long. Per the germline V gene, CDR1 is SGHAT and CDR2 is FQNNGV. This CDR3 reads CASSPGGSDELYF. As DNA, the CDR3 is TGTGCCAGCAGCCCTGGAGGGTCGGACGAGCTGTACTTC.

The chain joins TRBV20-1 to TRBJ1-4; D is ambiguous. With 5 bases removed from V and 5 bases from J, the gap between germline ends came to 15 bases. The CDR3 totals 14 residues. CDR1 is DFQATT and CDR2 is SNEGSKA in the germline V gene (reference sequence). The CDR3 region has the DNA TGCAGTGCTTATAATAACGGGGAGAATGAAAAACTGTTTTTT. Translated, it gives CSAYNNGENEKLFF.

This chain links TRBV15 with TRBJ2-1; no clear D. CDR1 and CDR2 from the germline V gene are LNHNV and YYDKDF (reference sequence). The CDR3 runs 12 residues. Trimming pared 0 bases from V and 8 bases from J, leaving 5 bases between. CDR3 sequence: CATSRDGYEQFF. The CDR3 nucleotides read TGTGCCACCAGCAGAGACGGGTATGAGCAGTTCTTC.

The J gene is TRBJ1-2, the V gene TRBV7-2; perhaps TRBD1 as D (5 bases). V was cut by 3 bases and J by 5 bases, with 13 bases left in between. Germline values: CDR1 SGHTA, CDR2 FQGNSA. The CDR3 spans 14 residues. CDR3 coding DNA: TGTGCCAGCAGCTTGACCGGGACGACATATGGCTACACCTTC. Amino acids: CASSLTGTTYGYTF.

The V gene is TRBV9, the J gene TRBJ2-2; 8 bases fit TRBD1. The CDR3 is 16 amino acids. J lost 3 bases, V lost 0 bases, and 4 bases had no gene match. Germline V CDR1 and CDR2: SGDLS, YYNGEE. CDR3 residues: CASSVVGQGHTGELFF. In nucleotides, the CDR3 is TGTGCCAGCAGCGTAGTAGGACAGGGTCACACCGGGGAGCTGTTTTTT.

The chain uses TRBV2 and TRBJ2-7; D ambiguous. Germline V CDR1 and CDR2: SNHLY, FYNNEI. The CDR3 covers 11 residues. The V gene lost 10 bases and the J gene lost 3 bases, with 10 bases spanning the gap. In nucleotides, the CDR3 is TGTGCCACCCGGATCCTCTACGAGCAGTACTTC. Translation: CATRILYEQYF.

This clonotype showed up many times. A much larger clone is a single base away; this may be a read error. The gene calls are TRBV6-5 and TRBJ2-7; D is perhaps TRBD2 (6 bases). The V end lost 6 bases, the J end lost 6 bases, and 18 bases lay between the germline ends. The CDR3 has 14 amino acids. The germline V gene has CDR1 MNHEY and CDR2 SVGAGI. As DNA, the CDR3 is TGTGCCAGCAGGAACCTGGCGGGATTCGGCGAGCAGTACTTC. Translation: CASRNLAGFGEQYF.

The chain recombines TRBV4-3 with TRBJ2-3; no definite D call. Between the trimmed V and J ends, which lost 1 base and 0 bases, there was a span of 14 bases. Looked up from germline, CDR1 is LGHNA and CDR2 is YSLEER. The CDR3 extends over 17 amino acids. The CDR3 DNA reads as TGCGCCAGCAGCCAAGCTGCGACTCGGGCTAGCACAGATACGCAGTATTTT. It codes for CASSQAATRASTDTQYF.

Only a few counts were recorded for this clonotype. The chain links TRBV12-3 or TRBV12-4 to TRBJ2-1, with D maybe TRBD1 (6 bases). The CDR3 runs 17 residues. V lost 6 bases, J lost 7 bases, and 25 bases lay in between. The CDR3 bases are TGTGCCAGCAGCACCGAACAGGGAAGGGCCGGATGGAATGAGCAGTTCTTC. This gives the protein CASSTEQGRAGWNEQFF.

V and J are TRBV15 and TRBJ2-1; TRBD2 aligns across 9 bases. The CDR3 length is 15 residues. Germline CDR1 and CDR2: LNHNV and YYDKDF (reference sequence). After removal of 0 bases from V and 9 bases from J, the junction contained 6 bases not matched to a gene. CDR3 loop: CATSREGTSWGEQFF. As DNA, the CDR3 is TGTGCCACCAGCAGAGAGGGGACTAGCTGGGGTGAGCAGTTCTTC.

This clonotype was counted a few times. The junction differs from germline at one of its ends, possibly a read error. The rearrangement links TRBV5-1 to TRBJ2-7; TRBD2 is a possible D gene (5 bases). The length of the CDR3 is 11 residues. CDR1 SGHRS and CDR2 YFSETQ come from the germline V gene. As DNA, the CDR3 is TGCGCCAGCCGGGAAGGCTACAAGCAGTACTTC. It encodes CASREGYKQYF.

The chain uses TRBV29-1 and TRBJ2-5, with D hard to call. The CDR3 covers 12 residues. V was trimmed by 6 bases and J by 2 bases, leaving 10 bases between them. In germline, CDR1 is SQVTM, CDR2 ANQGSEA. Here the CDR3 reads CSVRLTQETQYF. The CDR3 DNA reads TGCAGCGTCCGACTGACACAAGAGACCCAGTACTTC. Full variable domain (rest looked up from reference TRBV29-1 and TRBJ2-5): SAVISQKPSRDICQRGTSLTIQCQVDSQVTMMFWYRQQPGQSLTLIATANQGSEATYESGFVIDKFPISRPNLTFSTLTVSNMSPEDSSIYLCSVRLTQETQYFGPGTRLLVL.

This clonotype was detected ten times or more. The V call is TRBV29-1, the J call TRBJ2-1; no reliable D call. Germline CDR1 and CDR2: SQVTM and ANQGSEA. Trimming removed 2 bases from V and 1 base from J, with 3 bases in between. The CDR3 sequence is 12 residues long. This CDR3 is CSVEWSYNEQFF. DNA of the CDR3: TGCAGCGTTGAATGGTCCTACAATGAGCAGTTCTTC.

The table lists this clonotype with a few counts. The chain links TRBV27 to TRBJ2-7; the D is unclear. The end of the DNA fits TRBJ2-5 better, so the J call may be wrong. This CDR3 comprises 13 residues. In germline, CDR1 is MNHEY, CDR2 SMNVEV (reference sequence). CDR3 nucleotides: TGTGCCAGCAGAACCGACGAAGGGAAGACCCAGTACTTC. The encoded protein is CASRTDEGKTQYF.

A few counts support this clonotype. The V gene is TRBV13, the J gene TRBJ1-2, with 7 bases fitting TRBD1. The CDR3 length is 17 residues. From germline, CDR1 is PRHDT and CDR2 FYEKMQ (reference sequence). The junction had 13 bases not matched to a gene; V was cut back by 5 bases and J by 1 base. CDR3 sequence reads: CASSPNRDRDVNYGYTF. DNA of the CDR3: TGTGCCAGCAGCCCGAACCGGGACAGAGATGTTAACTATGGCTACACCTTC.